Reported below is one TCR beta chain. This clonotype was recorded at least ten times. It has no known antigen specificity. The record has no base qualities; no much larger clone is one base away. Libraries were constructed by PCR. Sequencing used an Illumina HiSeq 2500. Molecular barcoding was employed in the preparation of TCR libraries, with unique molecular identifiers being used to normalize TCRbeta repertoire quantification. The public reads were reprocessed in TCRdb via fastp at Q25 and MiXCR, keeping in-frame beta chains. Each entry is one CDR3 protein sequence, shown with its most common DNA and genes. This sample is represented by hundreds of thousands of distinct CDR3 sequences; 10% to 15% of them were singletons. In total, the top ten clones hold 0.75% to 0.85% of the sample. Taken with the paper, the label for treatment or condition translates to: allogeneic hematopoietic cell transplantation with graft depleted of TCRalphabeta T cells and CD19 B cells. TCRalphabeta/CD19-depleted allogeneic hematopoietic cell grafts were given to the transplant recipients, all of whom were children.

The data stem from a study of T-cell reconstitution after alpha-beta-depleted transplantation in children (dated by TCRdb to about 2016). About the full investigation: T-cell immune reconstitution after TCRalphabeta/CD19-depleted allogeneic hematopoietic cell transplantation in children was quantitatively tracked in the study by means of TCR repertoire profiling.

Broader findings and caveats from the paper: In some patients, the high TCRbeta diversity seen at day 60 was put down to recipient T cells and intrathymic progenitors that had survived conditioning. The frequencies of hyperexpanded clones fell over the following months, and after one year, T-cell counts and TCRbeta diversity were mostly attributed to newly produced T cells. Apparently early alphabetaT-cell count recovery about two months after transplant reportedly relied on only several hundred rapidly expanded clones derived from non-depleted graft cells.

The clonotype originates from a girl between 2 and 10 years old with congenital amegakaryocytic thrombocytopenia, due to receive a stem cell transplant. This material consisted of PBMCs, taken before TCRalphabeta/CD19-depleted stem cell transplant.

The CDR3 has the sequence CAISESEGETQYF. In nucleotide form, the sequence is TGTGCCATCAGTGAGTCTGAGGGCGAGACCCAGTACTTC. The chain was built from TRBV10-3 and TRBJ2-5; the D gene is perhaps TRBD2, from 5 matching bases. Based on the germline V gene, the CDR1 and CDR2 sequences are ENHRY and SYGVKD. V and J lose 0 bases and 5 bases, and a span of 7 bases separates them. From the cysteine up to the phenylalanine, the CDR3 has a length of 13 residues. The CDR3 DNA has 39 bases and is translated from base 1.